The rows below give T cell receptor beta chains drawn from one sample of a study of blood T cell repertoires in COVID-19. Sequencing used immunoSEQ multiplex PCR; TCRdb keeps in-frame clones, though not all of them. The data show 260,000 or so clones, nearly 85% seen once. Sequencing was carried out using peripheral blood. These receptors came from a human donor in a cohort sampled during active COVID-19. Each CDR3 is given with its conserved first and last residue. The order of the fields is V gene, J gene, D gene, clone size, CDR3 protein, CDR3 DNA. D genes are given only for firm matches. Size is omitted from some rows. Given values are once, few, many or a class for expanded clones.

TRBV9,TRBJ2-1,TRBD2,.,CASSALAGGLVF,TGTGCCAGCAGCGCTCTCGCGGGGGGCTTGGTCTTC
TRBV7-2,TRBJ2-7,.,.,CASSPLGPSYEQYF,TGTGCCAGCAGCCCCTTGGGCCCCTCCTACGAGCAGTACTTC
TRBV27,TRBJ2-2,.,few,CASSPLTGELFF,TGTGCCAGCAGTCCACTCACCGGGGAGCTGTTTTTT
TRBV3-1/TRBV3-2,TRBJ1-2,.,.,CASSQEGGEGLRGYTF,TGTGCCAGCAGCCAAGAGGGCGGGGAGGGTTTGAGAGGCTACACCTTC
TRBV6-5,TRBJ2-7,TRBD2,.,CASRKGSGSTYEQYF,TGTGCCAGCAGGAAGGGTAGCGGGAGTACCTACGAGCAGTACTTC
TRBV7-8,TRBJ2-5,TRBD2,.,CASSLESGGRGETQYF,TGTGCCAGCAGCTTAGAGTCGGGAGGTCGTGGAGAGACCCAGTACTTC
TRBV5-1,TRBJ2-7,.,.,CASSSQGSFSYEQYF,TGCGCCAGCAGTTCCCAGGGGTCTTTTAGCTACGAGCAGTACTTC
TRBV6-6,TRBJ2-6,TRBD2,few,CASSPIFTSGGSGANVLTF,TGTGCCAGCAGTCCGATTTTTACTAGCGGGGGTTCTGGGGCCAACGTCCTGACTTTC
TRBV5-4,TRBJ2-1,TRBD2,.,CASSSIAGGSYNEQFF,TGTGCCAGCAGCTCCATCGCGGGAGGATCCTACAATGAGCAGTTCTTC
TRBV7-7,TRBJ2-2,TRBD2,.,CASSAASGSNTGELFF,TGTGCTAGCAGCGCCGCTAGCGGGAGCAACACCGGGGAGCTGTTTTTT
TRBV7-2,TRBJ2-3,TRBD2,.,CASSQNPAGGPDTQYF,TGTGCCAGCAGCCAAAACCCAGCGGGGGGTCCAGATACGCAGTATTTT
TRBV3-1/TRBV3-2,TRBJ1-1,TRBD1,.,CASSQGQGQGAEAFF,TGTGCCAGCAGCCAAGGACAGGGACAGGGGGCTGAAGCTTTCTTT
TRBV10-3,TRBJ2-2,.,once,CAILGGDTGELFF,TGTGCCATCTTAGGGGGGGACACCGGGGAGCTGTTTTTT
TRBV7-8,TRBJ1-2,.,.,CASSQRFGTGINYGYTF,TGTGCCAGCAGCCAGAGGTTCGGAACAGGAATTAACTATGGCTACACCTTC
TRBV4-2,TRBJ2-5,TRBD2,.,CASSQETSAGETQYF,TGTGCCAGCAGCCAAGAGACTAGCGCAGGAGAGACCCAGTACTTC
TRBV5-5,TRBJ2-7,.,.,CASSLGLLGYEQYF,TGTGCCAGCAGCTTGGGACTCTTAGGCTACGAGCAGTACTTC
TRBV28,TRBJ1-2,TRBD1,.,CASSLGRQGGYTF,TGTGCCAGCAGTTTGGGGAGACAGGGGGGCTACACCTTC
TRBV5-6,TRBJ1-3,TRBD1,few,CASSSFPGQGASSGNTIYF,TGTGCCAGCAGCTCATTCCCGGGACAGGGGGCGAGCTCTGGAAACACCATATATTTT
TRBV25-1,TRBJ1-4,TRBD1,.,CASSGTGTGKAKLFF,TGTGCCAGCAGTGGAACCGGGACAGGCAAAGCAAAACTGTTTTTT
TRBV5-1,TRBJ2-2,.,.,CASEGVGHTGELFF,TGCGCCAGTGAAGGGGTAGGGCACACCGGGGAGCTGTTTTTT
TRBV5-1,TRBJ1-1,TRBD1,many,CASSARTGLMNTEAFF,TGCGCCAGCAGCGCTCGGACAGGCCTCATGAACACTGAAGCTTTCTTT
TRBV25-1,TRBJ1-2,.,.,CVDTRVAPFSYTF,TGTGTAGATACTAGGGTCGCTCCTTTTAGCTACACCTTC
TRBV10-2,TRBJ1-3,.,.,CASSPGLNSGNTIYF,TGCGCCAGCAGCCCGGGACTGAACTCTGGAAACACCATATATTTT
TRBV29-1,TRBJ2-5,.,.,CSVDGQTQETQYF,TGCAGCGTTGATGGACAGACCCAAGAGACCCAGTACTTC
TRBV25-1,TRBJ1-1,.,.,CASSTRGGWYTEAFF,TGTGCCAGCAGTACCCGGGGGGGGTGGTACACTGAAGCTTTCTTT
TRBV5-4,TRBJ2-1,.,.,CASSSRQRPREQFF,TGTGCCAGCAGCTCGAGACAAAGGCCACGTGAGCAGTTCTTC
TRBV29-1,TRBJ2-1,.,.,CSVTGSSYNEQFF,TGCAGCGTAACGGGGAGCTCCTACAATGAGCAGTTCTTC
TRBV28,TRBJ2-1,TRBD1,.,CASSLGTGKSNEQFF,TGTGCCAGCAGCCTTGGGACAGGGAAAAGCAATGAGCAGTTCTTC
TRBV13,TRBJ2-1,.,.,CASSLVRGTYNEQFF,TGTGCCAGCAGCTTAGTCCGCGGGACCTACAATGAGCAGTTCTTC
TRBV5-6,TRBJ1-5,.,many,CASSTYRTASNQPQHF,TGTGCCAGCAGCACGTACCGGACAGCTAGCAATCAGCCCCAGCATTTT
TRBV4-3,TRBJ1-4,.,once,CASSQDPQTNEKLFF,TGCGCCAGCAGCCAAGATCCACAGACTAATGAAAAACTGTTTTTT
TRBV6-5,TRBJ1-2,TRBD1,.,CASSYSRETGRYGYTF,TGTGCCAGCAGTTACTCCCGCGAGACAGGGCGCTATGGCTACACCTTC
TRBV6-1,TRBJ1-6,.,.,CASSETGSSTLHF,TGTGCCAGCAGTGAGACAGGCTCATCCACCCTCCACTTT
TRBV6-6,TRBJ2-6,.,.,CASSYSRVSGANVLTF,TGTGCCAGCAGTTACTCCAGGGTCTCCGGGGCCAACGTCCTGACTTTC
TRBV11-2,TRBJ1-2,.,once,CASSPIAFKVGQGYTF,TGTGCCAGCAGCCCCATAGCCTTTAAGGTGGGGCAGGGCTACACCTTC
TRBV28,TRBJ1-2,TRBD1,.,CASTIGTGDVYGYTF,TGTGCCAGCACCATCGGGACAGGGGACGTCTATGGCTACACCTTC
TRBV7-2,TRBJ2-1,TRBD2,.,CASSLLAVNEQFF,TGTGCCAGCAGCTTACTAGCGGTAAATGAGCAGTTCTTC
TRBV5-1,TRBJ2-3,TRBD2,.,CASRLAGTSSDTQYF,TGCGCCAGCAGATTAGCCGGGACTAGCTCAGATACGCAGTATTTT
TRBV6-2/TRBV6-3,TRBJ2-1,.,.,CASSDPGGPRVSEQFF,TGTGCCAGCAGTGACCCGGGCGGACCGCGGGTTTCTGAGCAGTTCTTC
TRBV6-5,TRBJ2-7,.,.,CASSSRNSGEQYF,TGTGCCAGCAGTTCTAGAAACAGCGGCGAGCAGTACTTC
TRBV5-1,TRBJ1-1,.,.,CASSLAGRGTEAFF,TGCGCCAGCAGCTTGGCCGGTCGGGGCACTGAAGCTTTCTTT
TRBV13,TRBJ2-2,TRBD2,.,CASSIKASGYTGELFF,TGTGCCAGCAGCATTAAGGCTAGCGGCTACACCGGGGAGCTGTTTTTT
TRBV11-2,TRBJ2-5,.,.,CASSLGQAAKTQYF,TGTGCCAGCAGCTTAGGGCAAGCGGCCAAGACCCAGTACTTC
TRBV5-6,TRBJ1-1,TRBD1,.,CASSHTNDRAGTEAFF,TGTGCCAGCAGCCACACAAACGACAGGGCGGGCACTGAAGCTTTCTTT
TRBV19,TRBJ2-5,TRBD2,.,CASSIGDGRAEETQYF,TGTGCCAGTAGTATAGGTGACGGGAGGGCCGAGGAGACCCAGTACTTC
TRBV28,TRBJ2-3,.,.,CASSLRNGMPASDTQYF,TGTGCCAGCAGTCTCCGTAACGGGATGCCAGCGTCAGATACGCAGTATTTT
TRBV19,TRBJ1-2,.,.,CASTLLGTQVPVYGYTF,TGTGCCAGTACCCTCCTCGGGACTCAAGTACCCGTCTATGGCTACACCTTC